This T cell receptor beta chain was sequenced for a study of OX40 agonist ivuxolimab in advanced cancers. This clone showed up just once. This CDR3 comprises 14 residues. Per the germline V gene, CDR1 is LNHNV and CDR2 is YYDKDF (reference sequence). V lost 8 bases and J 5 bases, leaving 18 bases between the germline ends. Libraries were prepared by immunoSEQ multiplex PCR; TCRdb keeps only in-frame clonotypes and omits some of them. This sample has about 120,000 clones, with 80% to 90% found just once. The rearrangement uses TRBV15 and TRBJ2-5, with a possible D match to TRBD1 (7 bases). The specimen was CD4+ or CD8+ T cells sorted from blood, collected in a trial of the OX40 agonist ivuxolimab. The origin of this receptor is an adult with an advanced solid tumor such as melanoma, head and neck, liver or kidney cancer. The CDR3 region is CATGSRGAWETQYF. As DNA, the CDR3 is TGTGCCACCGGGAGCAGGGGGGCCTGGGAGACCCAGTACTTC.